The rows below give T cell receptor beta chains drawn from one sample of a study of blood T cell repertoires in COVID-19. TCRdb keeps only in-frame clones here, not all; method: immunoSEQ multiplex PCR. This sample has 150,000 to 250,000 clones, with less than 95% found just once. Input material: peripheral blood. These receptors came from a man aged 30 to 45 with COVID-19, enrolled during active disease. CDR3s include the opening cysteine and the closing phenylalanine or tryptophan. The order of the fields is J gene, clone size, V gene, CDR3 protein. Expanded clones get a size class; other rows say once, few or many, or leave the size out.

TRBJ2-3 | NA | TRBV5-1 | CASSFQGSSTDTQYF
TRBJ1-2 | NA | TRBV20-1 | CSASWENYGYTF
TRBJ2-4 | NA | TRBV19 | CASSIFKRGGAKNIQYF
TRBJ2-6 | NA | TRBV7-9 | CASSGSTGPGANVLTF
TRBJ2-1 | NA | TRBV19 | CASSSPDSYNEQFF
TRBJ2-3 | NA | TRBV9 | CASSASWGSGGFTSTDTQYF
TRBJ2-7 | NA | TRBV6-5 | CASKRDRDRSYEQYF
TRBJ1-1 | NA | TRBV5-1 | CASSFRGRVPRTEAFF
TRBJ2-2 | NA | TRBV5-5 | CASSQKRGARGGELFF
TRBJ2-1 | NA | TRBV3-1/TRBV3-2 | CASSPGRSYNEQFF
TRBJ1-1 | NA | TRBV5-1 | CASSLNPTGSGTEAFF
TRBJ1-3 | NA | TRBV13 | CASSHGQVRSGNTIYF
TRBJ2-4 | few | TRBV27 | CASGQDRVNIQYF
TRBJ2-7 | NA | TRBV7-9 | CASSSTGDYEQYF
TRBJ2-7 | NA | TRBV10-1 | CASSETSGGPYEQYF
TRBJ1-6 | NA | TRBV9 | CASSGTGNSPLHF
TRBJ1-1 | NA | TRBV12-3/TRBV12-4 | CASAPLNTEAFF
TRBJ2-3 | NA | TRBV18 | CASSPLDRGSTDTQYF
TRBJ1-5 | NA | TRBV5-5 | CASSLRAGRDQPQHF
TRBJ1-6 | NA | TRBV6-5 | CASSPVNSPLHF
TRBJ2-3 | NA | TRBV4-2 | CASSQATSGGVADTQYF